This T cell receptor beta chain appears in the sequencing data of a study of CD8+ T cells in alopecia areata. Study-wide background: Administration of oral tofacitinib to treated patients was at 5 to 10 mg twice daily.

In the case of this clone: Its antigen is as yet unknown.

Broader study findings: An increase in clonality over normal scalp was evident in lesional scalp, especially alopecia totalis/universalis. Scalp sample data also include resident alphabeta T cells from normal skin.

From alopecia areata patients, lesional scalp punch biopsies and peripheral blood were collected. The germline V and J ends were trimmed by 0 bases and 7 bases, with 14 bases remaining between them. Per germline, CDR1 SGDLS and CDR2 YYNGEE. This CDR3 spans 14 amino acids. The sequencing template was cDNA reverse transcribed from extracted RNA. Repertoires were generated with immunoSEQ multiplex PCR, while TCRdb's copy carries only in-frame clones and drops some. Here the sample spans 250,000 or so clones, about 68% being singletons. This material consisted of CD4+ T cells sorted from blood, taken at week 0. The chain employs TRBV9 and TRBJ2-7; D gene unclear. This clonotype was sampled from a human donor with alopecia areata. The CDR3 bases are TGTGCCAGCAGCGTAGCTGCCAACCCGAGGGAGCAGTACTTC. Translation: CASSVAANPREQYF.